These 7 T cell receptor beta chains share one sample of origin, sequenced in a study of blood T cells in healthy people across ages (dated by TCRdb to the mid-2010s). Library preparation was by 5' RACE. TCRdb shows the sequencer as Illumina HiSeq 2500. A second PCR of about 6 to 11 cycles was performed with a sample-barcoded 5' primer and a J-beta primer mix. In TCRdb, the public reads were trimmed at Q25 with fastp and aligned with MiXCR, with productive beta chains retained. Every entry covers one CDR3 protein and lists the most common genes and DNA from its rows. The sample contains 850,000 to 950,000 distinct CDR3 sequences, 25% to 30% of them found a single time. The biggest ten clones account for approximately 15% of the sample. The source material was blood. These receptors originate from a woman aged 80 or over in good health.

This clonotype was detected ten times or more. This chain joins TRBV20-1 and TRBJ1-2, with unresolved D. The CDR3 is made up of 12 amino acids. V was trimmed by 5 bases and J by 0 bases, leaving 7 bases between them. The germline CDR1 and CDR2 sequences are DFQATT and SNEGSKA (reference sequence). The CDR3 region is CSAWATNYGYTF. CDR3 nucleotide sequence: TGCAGTGCTTGGGCGACTAACTATGGCTACACCTTC.

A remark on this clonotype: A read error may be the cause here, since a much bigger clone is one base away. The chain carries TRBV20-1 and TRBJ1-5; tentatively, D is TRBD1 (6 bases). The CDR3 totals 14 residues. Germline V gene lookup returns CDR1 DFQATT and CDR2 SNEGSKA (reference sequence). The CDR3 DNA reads TGCAGTGCTAGGCCGGGGGGCCGTTATCAGTCCCAGCATTTT. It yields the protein CSARPGGRYQSQHF.

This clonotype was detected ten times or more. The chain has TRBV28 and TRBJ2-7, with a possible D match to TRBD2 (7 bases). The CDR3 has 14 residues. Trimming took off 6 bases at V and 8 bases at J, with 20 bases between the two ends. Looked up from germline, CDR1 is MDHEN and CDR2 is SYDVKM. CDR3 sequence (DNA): TGTGCCAGCAGCGGGGAGGGGGTCGTCTTTAAGCAGTACTTC. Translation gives CASSGEGVVFKQYF.

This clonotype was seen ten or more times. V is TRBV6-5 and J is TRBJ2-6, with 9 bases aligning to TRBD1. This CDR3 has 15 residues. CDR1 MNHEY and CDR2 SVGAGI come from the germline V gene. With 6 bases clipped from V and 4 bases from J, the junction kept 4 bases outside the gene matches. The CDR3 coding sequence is TGTGCCAGCAGCCGGACAGGGGACGGGGCCAACGTCCTGACTTTC. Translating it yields CASSRTGDGANVLTF.

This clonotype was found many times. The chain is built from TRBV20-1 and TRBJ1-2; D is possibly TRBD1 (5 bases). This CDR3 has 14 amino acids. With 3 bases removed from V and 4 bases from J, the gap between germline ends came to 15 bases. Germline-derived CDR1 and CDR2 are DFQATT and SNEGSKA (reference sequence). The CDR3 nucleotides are TGCAGTGCTAGCCCCGGCAGGGACGCCTATGGCTACACCTTC. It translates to CSASPGRDAYGYTF.

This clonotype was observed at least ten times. The CDR3, as DNA: TGCGCCAGCAGCTTGGACGGGACACAATATCAGCCCCAGCATTTT. It codes for CASSLDGTQYQPQHF. The rearrangement links TRBV5-1 to TRBJ1-5; weak D call: TRBD1 (6 bases). Trimming shortened V by 0 bases and J by 5 bases, and 12 bases separated the two germline ends. Germline V gene lookup returns CDR1 SGHRS and CDR2 YFSETQ. CDR3 length equals 15 residues.

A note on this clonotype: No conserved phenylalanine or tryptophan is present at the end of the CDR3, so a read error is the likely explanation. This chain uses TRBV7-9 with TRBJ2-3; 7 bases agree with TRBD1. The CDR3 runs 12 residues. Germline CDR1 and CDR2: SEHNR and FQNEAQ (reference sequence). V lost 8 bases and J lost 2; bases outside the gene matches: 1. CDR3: CASGQDTDTQYL. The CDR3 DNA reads TGTGCCAGCGGACAGGACACAGATACGCAGTATTTG.